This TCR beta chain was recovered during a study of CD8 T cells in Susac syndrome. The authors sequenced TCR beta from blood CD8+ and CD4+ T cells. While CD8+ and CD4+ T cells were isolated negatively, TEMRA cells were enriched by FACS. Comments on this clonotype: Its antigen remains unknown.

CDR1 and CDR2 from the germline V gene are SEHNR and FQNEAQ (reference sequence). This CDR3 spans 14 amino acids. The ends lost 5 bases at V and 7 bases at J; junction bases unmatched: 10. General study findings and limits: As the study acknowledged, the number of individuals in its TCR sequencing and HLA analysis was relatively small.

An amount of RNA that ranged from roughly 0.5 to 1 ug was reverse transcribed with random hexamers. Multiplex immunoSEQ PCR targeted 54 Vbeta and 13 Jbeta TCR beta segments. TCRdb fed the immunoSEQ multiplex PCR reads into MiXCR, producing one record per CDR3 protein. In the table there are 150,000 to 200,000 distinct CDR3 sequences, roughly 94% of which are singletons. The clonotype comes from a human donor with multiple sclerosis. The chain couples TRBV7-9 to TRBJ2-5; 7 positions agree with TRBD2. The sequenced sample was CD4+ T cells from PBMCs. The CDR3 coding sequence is TGTGCCAGCAGCCGGGGGGTCTCCCGAGCGACCCAGTACTTC. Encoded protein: CASSRGVSRATQYF.